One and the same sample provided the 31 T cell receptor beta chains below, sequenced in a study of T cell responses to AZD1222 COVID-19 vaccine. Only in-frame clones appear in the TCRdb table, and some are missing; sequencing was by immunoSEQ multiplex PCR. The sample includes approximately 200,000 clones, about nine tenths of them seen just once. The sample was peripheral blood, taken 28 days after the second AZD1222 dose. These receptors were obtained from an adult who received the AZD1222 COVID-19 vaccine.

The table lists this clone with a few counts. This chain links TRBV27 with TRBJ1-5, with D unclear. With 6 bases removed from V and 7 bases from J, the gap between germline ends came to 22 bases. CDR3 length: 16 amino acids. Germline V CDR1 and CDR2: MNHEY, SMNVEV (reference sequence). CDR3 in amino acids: CASSPNRGVKGQPQHF. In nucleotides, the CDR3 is TGTGCCAGCAGCCCCAACCGCGGGGTGAAAGGCCAGCCCCAGCATTTT.

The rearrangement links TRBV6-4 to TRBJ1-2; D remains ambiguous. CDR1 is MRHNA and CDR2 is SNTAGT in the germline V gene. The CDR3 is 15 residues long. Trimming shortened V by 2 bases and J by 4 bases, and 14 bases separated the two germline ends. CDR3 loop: CASSDGYTGGYGYTF. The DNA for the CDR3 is TGTGCCAGCAGTGACGGGTACACCGGCGGCTATGGCTACACCTTC.

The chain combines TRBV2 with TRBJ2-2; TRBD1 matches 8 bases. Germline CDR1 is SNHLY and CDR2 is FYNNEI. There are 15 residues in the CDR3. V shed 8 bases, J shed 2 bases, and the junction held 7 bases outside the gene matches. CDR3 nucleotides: TGTGCCAGCCGATGGGACAGGACCAACACCGGGGAGCTGTTTTTT. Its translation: CASRWDRTNTGELFF. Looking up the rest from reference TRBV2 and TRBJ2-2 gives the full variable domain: EPEVTQTPSHQVTQMGQEVILRCVPISNHLYFYWYRQILGQKVEFLVSFYNNEISEKSEIFDDQFSVERPDGSNFTLKIRSTKLEDSAMYFCASRWDRTNTGELFFGEGSRLTVL.

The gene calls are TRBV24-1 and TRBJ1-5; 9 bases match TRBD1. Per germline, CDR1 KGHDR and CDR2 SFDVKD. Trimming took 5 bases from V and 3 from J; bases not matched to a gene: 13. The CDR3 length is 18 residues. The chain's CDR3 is CATSVPGQGGRYNQPQHF. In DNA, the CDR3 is TGTGCCACCAGTGTCCCGGGACAGGGTGGACGATACAATCAGCCCCAGCATTTT.

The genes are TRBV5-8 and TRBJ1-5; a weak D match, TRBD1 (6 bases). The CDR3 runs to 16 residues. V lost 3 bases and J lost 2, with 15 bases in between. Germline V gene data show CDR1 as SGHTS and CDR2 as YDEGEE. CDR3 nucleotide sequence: TGTGCCAGCAGCTCAAAACAGGGTTGGGGCAATCAGCCCCAGCATTTT. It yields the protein CASSSKQGWGNQPQHF.

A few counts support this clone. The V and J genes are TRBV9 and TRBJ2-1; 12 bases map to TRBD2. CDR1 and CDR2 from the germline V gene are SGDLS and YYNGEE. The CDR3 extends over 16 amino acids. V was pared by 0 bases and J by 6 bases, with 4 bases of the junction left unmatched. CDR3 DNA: TGTGCCAGCAGCGTAGGACTAGCGGGAGAAAGCAATGAGCAGTTCTTC. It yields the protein CASSVGLAGESNEQFF.

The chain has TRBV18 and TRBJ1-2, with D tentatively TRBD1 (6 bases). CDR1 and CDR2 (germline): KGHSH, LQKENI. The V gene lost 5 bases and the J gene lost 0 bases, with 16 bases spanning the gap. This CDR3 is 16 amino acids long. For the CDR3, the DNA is TGTGCCAGCTCAAGCCGACAGGTTAACTCTAACTATGGCTACACCTTC. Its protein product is CASSSRQVNSNYGYTF. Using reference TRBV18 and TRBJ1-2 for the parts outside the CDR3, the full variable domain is NAGVMQNPRHLVRRRGQEARLRCSPMKGHSHVYWYRQLPEEGLKFMVYLQKENIIDESGMPKERFSAEFPKEGPSILRIQQVVRGDSAAYFCASSSRQVNSNYGYTFGSGTRLTVV.

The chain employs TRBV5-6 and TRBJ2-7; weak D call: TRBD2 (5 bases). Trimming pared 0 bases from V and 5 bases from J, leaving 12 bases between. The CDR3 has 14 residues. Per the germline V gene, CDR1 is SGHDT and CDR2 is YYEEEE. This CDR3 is CASSLVVSSDEQYF. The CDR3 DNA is TGTGCCAGCAGCTTGGTTGTCAGTAGCGACGAGCAGTACTTC.

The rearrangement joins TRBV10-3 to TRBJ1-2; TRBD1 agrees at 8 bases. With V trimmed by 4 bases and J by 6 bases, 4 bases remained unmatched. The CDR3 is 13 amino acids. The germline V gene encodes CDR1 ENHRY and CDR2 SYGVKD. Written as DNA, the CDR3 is TGTGCCATCAGTGGGACAGGGAACCATGGCTACACCTTC. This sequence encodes CAISGTGNHGYTF.

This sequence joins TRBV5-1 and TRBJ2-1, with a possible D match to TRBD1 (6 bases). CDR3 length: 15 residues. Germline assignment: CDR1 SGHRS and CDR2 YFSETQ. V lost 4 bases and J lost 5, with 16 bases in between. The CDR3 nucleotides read TGCGCCAGCAGCCAACAGGGCATGGGCAACAATGAGCAGTTCTTC. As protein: CASSQQGMGNNEQFF.

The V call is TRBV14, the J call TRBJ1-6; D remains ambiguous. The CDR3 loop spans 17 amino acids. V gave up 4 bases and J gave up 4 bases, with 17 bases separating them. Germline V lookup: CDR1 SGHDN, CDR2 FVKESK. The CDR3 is CASSPPTPGAYNSPLHF. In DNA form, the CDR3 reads TGTGCCAGCAGCCCTCCTACCCCGGGAGCTTATAATTCACCCCTCCACTTT.

This CDR3 is CASSLERRVGDLEQYF. CDR3 bases: TGTGCCAGCAGCTTAGAGCGGCGGGTCGGTGATCTGGAGCAGTACTTC. The chain is built from TRBV7-2 and TRBJ2-7, with TRBD2 as a possible D gene (5 bases). Germline V CDR1 and CDR2: SGHTA, FQGNSA. This CDR3 spans 16 amino acids. Trimming took off 1 base at V and 7 bases at J, with 20 bases between the two ends. Using reference TRBV7-2 and TRBJ2-7 for the parts outside the CDR3, the full variable domain is GAGVSQSPSNKVTEKGKDVELRCDPISGHTALYWYRQSLGQGLEFLIYFQGNSAPDKSGLPSDRFSAERTGGSVSTLTIQRTQQEDSAVYLCASSLERRVGDLEQYFGPGTRLTVT.

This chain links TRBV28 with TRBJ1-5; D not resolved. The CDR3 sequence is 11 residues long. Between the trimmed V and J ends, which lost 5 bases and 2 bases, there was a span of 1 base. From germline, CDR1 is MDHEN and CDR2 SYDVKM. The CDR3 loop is CASSGNQPQHF. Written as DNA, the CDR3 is TGTGCCAGCAGTGGCAATCAGCCCCAGCATTTT.

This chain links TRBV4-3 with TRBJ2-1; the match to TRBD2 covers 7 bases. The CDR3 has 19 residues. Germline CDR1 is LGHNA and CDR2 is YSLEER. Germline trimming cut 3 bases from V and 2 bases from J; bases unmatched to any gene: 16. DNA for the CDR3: TGCGCCAGCAGCCAGGCCAGTTGGTTAGCGGGTCCTCCCTACAATGAGCAGTTCTTC. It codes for CASSQASWLAGPPYNEQFF.

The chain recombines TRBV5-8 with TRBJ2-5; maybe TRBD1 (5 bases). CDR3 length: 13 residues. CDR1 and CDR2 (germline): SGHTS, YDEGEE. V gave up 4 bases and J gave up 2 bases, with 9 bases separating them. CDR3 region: CASSRGQQETQYF. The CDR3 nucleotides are TGTGCCAGCAGCCGAGGACAACAAGAGACCCAGTACTTC.

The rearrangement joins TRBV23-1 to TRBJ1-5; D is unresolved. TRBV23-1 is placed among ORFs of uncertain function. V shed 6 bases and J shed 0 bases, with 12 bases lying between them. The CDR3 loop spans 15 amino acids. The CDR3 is CASSRQQNSNQPQHF. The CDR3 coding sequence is TGCGCCAGCAGCCGCCAACAGAATAGCAATCAGCCCCAGCATTTT.

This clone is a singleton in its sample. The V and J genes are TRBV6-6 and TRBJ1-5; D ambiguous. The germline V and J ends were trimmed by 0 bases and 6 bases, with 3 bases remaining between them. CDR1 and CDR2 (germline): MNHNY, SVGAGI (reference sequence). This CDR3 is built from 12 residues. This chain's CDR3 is CASSYSSQPQHF. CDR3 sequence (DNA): TGTGCCAGCAGTTACTCGAGTCAGCCCCAGCATTTT.

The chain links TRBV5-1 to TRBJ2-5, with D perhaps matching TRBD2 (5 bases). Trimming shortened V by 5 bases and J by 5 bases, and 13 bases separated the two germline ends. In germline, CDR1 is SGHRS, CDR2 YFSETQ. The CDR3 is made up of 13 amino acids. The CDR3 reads CASRAPSGETQYF. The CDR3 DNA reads TGCGCCAGCAGAGCCCCGTCGGGGGAGACCCAGTACTTC. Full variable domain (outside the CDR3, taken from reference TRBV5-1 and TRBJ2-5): KAGVTQTPRYLIKTRGQQVTLSCSPISGHRSVSWYQQTPGQGLQFLFEYFSETQRNKGNFPGRFSGRQFSNSRSEMNVSTLELGDSALYLCASRAPSGETQYFGPGTRLLVL.

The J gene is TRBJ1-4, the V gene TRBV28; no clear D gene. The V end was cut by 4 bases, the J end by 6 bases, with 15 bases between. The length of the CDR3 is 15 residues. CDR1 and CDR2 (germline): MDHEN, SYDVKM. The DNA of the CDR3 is TGTGCCAGCAGTTCCCCGGTCTCGGAGTATGAAAAACTGTTTTTT. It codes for CASSSPVSEYEKLFF. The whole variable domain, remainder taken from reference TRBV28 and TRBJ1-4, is DVKVTQSSRYLVKRTGEKVFLECVQDMDHENMFWYRQDPGLGLRLIYFSYDVKMKEKGDIPEGYSVSREKKERFSLILESASTNQTSMYLCASSSPVSEYEKLFFGSGTQLSVL.

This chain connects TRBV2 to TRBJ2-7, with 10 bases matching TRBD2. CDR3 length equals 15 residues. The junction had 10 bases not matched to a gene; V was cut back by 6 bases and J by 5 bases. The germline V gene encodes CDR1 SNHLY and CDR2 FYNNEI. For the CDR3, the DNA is TGTGCCAGCAGCCCCCGGACTAGCGGTTGGGACGAGCAGTACTTC. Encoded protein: CASSPRTSGWDEQYF.

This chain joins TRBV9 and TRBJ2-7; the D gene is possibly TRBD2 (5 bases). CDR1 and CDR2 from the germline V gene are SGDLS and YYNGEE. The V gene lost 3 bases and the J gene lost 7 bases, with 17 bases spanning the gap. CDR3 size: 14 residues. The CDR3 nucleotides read TGTGCCAGCAGCGGGGGTGGATGGGAGAGGGAGCAGTACTTC. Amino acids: CASSGGGWEREQYF.

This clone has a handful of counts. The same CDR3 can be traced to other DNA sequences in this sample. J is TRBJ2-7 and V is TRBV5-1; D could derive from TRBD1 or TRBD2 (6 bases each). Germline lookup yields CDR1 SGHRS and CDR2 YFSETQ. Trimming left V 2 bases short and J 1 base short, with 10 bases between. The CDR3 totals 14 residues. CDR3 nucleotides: TGCGCCAGCAGCTTTGAGGGGGGTTCCTACGAGCAGTACTTC. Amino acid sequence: CASSFEGGSYEQYF.

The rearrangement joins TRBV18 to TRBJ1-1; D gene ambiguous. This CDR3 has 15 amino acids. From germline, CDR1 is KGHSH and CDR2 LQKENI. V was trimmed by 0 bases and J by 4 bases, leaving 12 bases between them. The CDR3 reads CASSPPRGLGTEAFF. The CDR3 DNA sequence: TGTGCCAGCTCACCACCGAGAGGGTTGGGCACTGAAGCTTTCTTT.

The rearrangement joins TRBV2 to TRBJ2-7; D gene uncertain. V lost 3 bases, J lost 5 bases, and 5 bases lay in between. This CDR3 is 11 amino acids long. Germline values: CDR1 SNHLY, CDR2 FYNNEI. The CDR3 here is CASSETDEQYF. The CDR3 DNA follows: TGTGCCAGCAGTGAGACGGACGAGCAGTACTTC.

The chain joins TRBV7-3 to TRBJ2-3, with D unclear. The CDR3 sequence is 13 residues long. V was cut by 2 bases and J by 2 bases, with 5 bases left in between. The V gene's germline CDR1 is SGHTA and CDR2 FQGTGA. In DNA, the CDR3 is TGTGCCAGCAGCTTATTGGTCACAGATACGCAGTATTTT. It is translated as CASSLLVTDTQYF.

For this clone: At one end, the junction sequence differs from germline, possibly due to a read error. CDR3 sequence reads: CASSLAGLAAYNEQFF. Written as DNA, the CDR3 is TGTGCTAGCAGCTTAGCTGGACTAGCGGCCTACAATGAGCAGTTCTTC. The chain has TRBV7-7 and TRBJ2-1, with 10 bases identical to TRBD2. The CDR3 has 16 amino acids. Germline V CDR1 and CDR2: SSHAT, FNYEAQ (reference sequence).

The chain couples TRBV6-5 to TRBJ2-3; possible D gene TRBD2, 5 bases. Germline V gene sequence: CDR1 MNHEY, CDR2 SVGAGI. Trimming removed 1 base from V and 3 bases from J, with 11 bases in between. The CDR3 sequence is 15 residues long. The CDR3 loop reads CASSYLRATTDTQYF. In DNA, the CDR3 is TGTGCCAGCAGTTACTTGCGGGCAACTACAGATACGCAGTATTTT.

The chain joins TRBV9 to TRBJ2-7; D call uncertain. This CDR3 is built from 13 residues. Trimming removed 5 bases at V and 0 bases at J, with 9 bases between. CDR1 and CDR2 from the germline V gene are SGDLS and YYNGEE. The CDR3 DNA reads TGTGCCAGCAGTTTGGCCAGCTCCTACGAGCAGTACTTC. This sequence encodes CASSLASSYEQYF.

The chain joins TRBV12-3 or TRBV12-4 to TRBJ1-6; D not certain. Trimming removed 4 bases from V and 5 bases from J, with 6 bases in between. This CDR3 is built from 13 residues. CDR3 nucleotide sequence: TGTGCCAGCAGTTACCTCAATAATTCACCCCTCCACTTT. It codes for CASSYLNNSPLHF.

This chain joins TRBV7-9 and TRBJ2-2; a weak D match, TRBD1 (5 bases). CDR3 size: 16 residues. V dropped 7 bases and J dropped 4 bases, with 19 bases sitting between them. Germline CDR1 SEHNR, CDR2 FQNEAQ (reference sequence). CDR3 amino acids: CASTSYRTSRTGELFF. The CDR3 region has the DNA TGTGCCAGCACCTCTTACAGGACCTCGCGCACCGGGGAGCTGTTTTTT. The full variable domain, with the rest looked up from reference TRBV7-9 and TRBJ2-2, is DTGVSQNPRHKITKRGQNVTFRCDPISEHNRLYWYRQTLGQGPEFLTYFQNEAQLEKSRLLSDRFSAERPKGSFSTLEIQRTEQGDSAMYLCASTSYRTSRTGELFFGEGSRLTVL.

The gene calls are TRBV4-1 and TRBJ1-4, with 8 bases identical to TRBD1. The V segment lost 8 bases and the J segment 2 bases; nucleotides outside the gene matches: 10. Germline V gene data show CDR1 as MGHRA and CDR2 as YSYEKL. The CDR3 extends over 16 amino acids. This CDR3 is CASSGRGLVTNEKLFF. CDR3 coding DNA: TGCGCCAGCTCGGGCAGGGGGCTTGTGACTAATGAAAAACTGTTTTTT.